A selection of T cell receptor beta chains follows, all from one sample in a study of blood T cell repertoires in COVID-19. Profiled with immunoSEQ multiplex PCR; TCRdb holds only in-frame clones, not every one. The sample lists under 80,000 clones, around 87% occurring once. Sequenced sample: peripheral blood. These receptors were obtained from a man aged 55 to 70 with acute or convalescent COVID-19. The CDR3 runs from the conserved cysteine through the conserved F or W. The D gene is left open where the match is weak. Clone size is given for some rows only: seen once, a few or many times, or a class if the clone is expanded.

V	D	size	J	CDR3	DNA
TRBV27	NA	NA	TRBJ1-1	CASSPPQGRLNTEAFF	TGTGCCAGCAGTCCCCCTCAAGGGAGACTGAACACTGAAGCTTTCTTT
TRBV9	TRBD1	NA	TRBJ1-2	CASSGGRDRINYGYTF	TGTGCCAGCAGCGGGGGGAGGGACAGGATAAACTATGGCTACACCTTC
TRBV7-9	NA	NA	TRBJ2-5	CASTPTGPLGTQYF	TGTGCCAGCACCCCGACAGGCCCCCTGGGGACCCAGTACTTC
TRBV10-3	NA	NA	TRBJ1-2	CATWTAHYGYTF	TGTGCCACCTGGACAGCCCACTATGGCTACACCTTC
TRBV4-1	TRBD1	NA	TRBJ1-4	CASSRPGQANEKLFF	TGCGCCAGCAGCCGCCCGGGACAGGCTAATGAAAAACTGTTTTTT
TRBV9	TRBD1	NA	TRBJ2-2	CASSSPRTGTNTGELFF	TGTGCCAGCAGCTCCCCTAGGACAGGAACGAACACCGGGGAGCTGTTTTTT
TRBV4-3	TRBD1	NA	TRBJ2-2	CASSQGDRGLGGELFF	TGCGCCAGCAGCCAAGGGGACAGGGGGCTGGGCGGGGAGCTGTTTTTT
TRBV5-1	TRBD1	NA	TRBJ2-1	CASSVDRDRVYNEQFF	TGCGCCAGCAGCGTGGACCGGGACAGGGTTTACAATGAGCAGTTCTTC
TRBV19	NA	NA	TRBJ1-2	CASSILIKGTYGYTF	TGTGCCAGTAGTATCCTCATTAAGGGGACATATGGCTACACCTTC
TRBV7-6	TRBD2	NA	TRBJ2-7	CASSPTSALSYEQYF	TGTGCCAGCAGCCCCACTAGCGCCCTCTCCTACGAGCAGTACTTC
TRBV5-6	TRBD1	NA	TRBJ2-5	CASSLVGQAEGETQYF	TGTGCCAGCAGCTTGGTGGGACAGGCAGAGGGGGAGACCCAGTACTTC
TRBV6-6	NA	many	TRBJ1-2	CASRTQGLFYGYTF	TGTGCCAGCAGGACCCAGGGGTTATTCTATGGCTACACCTTC
TRBV11-2	TRBD2	NA	TRBJ2-2	CASSLMRGLNTGELFF	TGTGCCAGCAGCCTTATGAGGGGACTAAACACCGGGGAGCTGTTTTTT
TRBV7-6	TRBD1	NA	TRBJ1-4	CASSPRTGNEKLFF	TGTGCCAGCAGCCCACGGACAGGGAATGAAAAACTGTTTTTT